This record concerns one T cell receptor (beta chain) sequence. The antigen remains unidentified. Expressed TCRB transcripts were sequenced because the entire RNA isolate underwent reverse transcription. Generated by immunoSEQ multiplex PCR, the TCRdb table keeps only in-frame clones and is missing some. The sample has roughly 150,000 clones, around 7.8% seen once. This specimen comes from a study of beta chain features in type 1 diabetes. Overall study results and limits: Moderately but significantly shorter TCRB CDR3s were found in Type 1 diabetes patients in all four CD4+ subsets.

V shed 5 bases, J shed 7 bases, and the junction held 11 bases outside the gene matches. Germline V CDR1 and CDR2: SGHAT, FQNNGV. This CDR3 spans 16 amino acids. This receptor was taken from a woman aged 40 to 50 with type 1 diabetes. V is TRBV11-2 and J is TRBJ2-1; TRBD1 matches 10 bases. The sequencing input was central memory CD4+ T cells from blood. CDR3 DNA sequence: TGTGCCAGCAGCCGAGTTCCGGGACAGGGGTGGAATGAGCAGTTCTTC. It is translated as CASSRVPGQGWNEQFF.